This TCR beta chain was recovered during a study of T cells in Graves' hyperthyroidism and ophthalmopathy. The overall study: Peripheral blood specimens were obtained at initial diagnosis, prior to any treatment.

Germline V gives CDR1 SEHNR, CDR2 FQNEAQ (reference sequence). This CDR3 has 15 residues. Trimming cost V 8 bases and J 4 bases; bases outside gene matches: 10. Each diagnosis drew on symptoms, thyroxine, TRAb, thyroid ultrasound and orbital computed tomography findings. In the case of this clonotype: Its target is not known. This may come from a read error, since a much larger clone is one base off.

Study observations and caveats: In blood, most of the thyroid clonotypes expanded above 0.001 were also present.

Amplified regions were TCR beta CDR3 sequences from RNA transcripts. An initial round of RT-PCR targeting the TCR CDR3 relied on the HTBI primer set. TCRdb called the multiplex PCR reads again in MiXCR, with one record for every CDR3 protein. This table has about half a million distinct CDR3 sequences, about 20% appearing once. Material: blood. This clonotype originated in a man aged 35-49 years with Graves' ophthalmopathy. The rearrangement links TRBV7-9 to TRBJ2-2; 7 bases map to TRBD1. The CDR3: CASGPHGQVTGELFF. The CDR3, as DNA: TGTGCCAGCGGCCCACATGGACAGGTCACCGGGGAGCTGTTTTTT.